These 22 T cell receptor beta chains originate from one sample sequenced in a study of blood T cell repertoires in COVID-19. Repertoires were generated with immunoSEQ multiplex PCR, while TCRdb's copy carries only in-frame clones and drops some. The profile shows 250,000 to 350,000 clones, approximately 92% of them singletons. Sequencing was performed on PBMCs or T cells enriched from blood (not recorded which). Receptors originate from a woman aged 25 to 39 who had recovered from COVID-19.

The chain is built from TRBV27 and TRBJ1-2; TRBD1 aligns across 7 bases. CDR1 is MNHEY, CDR2 SMNVEV, per germline (reference sequence). The V and J ends lost 5 bases and 4 bases, in that order; junction bases with no gene match: 7. This CDR3 contains 14 residues. DNA of the CDR3: TGTGCCAGCAGTCCACCCGGACAGGCCTATGGCTACACCTTC. This gives the protein CASSPPGQAYGYTF.

J is TRBJ1-2 and V is TRBV7-2; 9 nucleotides agree with TRBD1. Trimming took 3 bases from V and 4 from J; bases not matched to a gene: 6. The CDR3 extends over 15 amino acids. Germline loops: CDR1 SGHTA, CDR2 FQGNSA. The CDR3 sequence is CASSFTGGASYGYTF. In DNA, the CDR3 is TGTGCCAGCAGCTTCACAGGGGGCGCTAGCTATGGCTACACCTTC. Full variable domain (rest looked up from reference TRBV7-2 and TRBJ1-2): GAGVSQSPSNKVTEKGKDVELRCDPISGHTALYWYRQSLGQGLEFLIYFQGNSAPDKSGLPSDRFSAERTGGSVSTLTIQRTQQEDSAVYLCASSFTGGASYGYTFGSGTRLTVV.

The J gene is TRBJ1-2, the V gene TRBV10-3; 7 positions match TRBD1. J gave up 7 bases and V 8 bases, and 19 bases lay outside the gene matches. This CDR3 comprises 16 residues. Germline-derived CDR1 and CDR2 are ENHRY and SYGVKD. CDR3 nucleotide sequence: TGTGCCATCGGGCAGGGGGGTGACAGTCAGCCCCTTGGCTACACCTTC. It translates to CAIGQGGDSQPLGYTF.

V and J are TRBV27 and TRBJ2-2; D uncertain. This CDR3 has 12 residues. Trimming left V 5 bases short and J 6 bases short, with 7 bases between. Germline CDR1 reads MNHEY; CDR2 reads SMNVEV (reference sequence). CDR3 residues: CASSQTAGELFF. For the CDR3, the DNA is TGTGCCAGCAGTCAAACTGCCGGGGAGCTGTTTTTT.

V gene TRBV6-1 combines with J gene TRBJ2-1; D might be TRBD1 (6 bases). Per germline, CDR1 MNHNS and CDR2 SASEGT. V was trimmed by 3 bases and J by 6 bases, leaving 12 bases between them. This CDR3 region has 14 residues. Here the CDR3 reads CASSEGPGVNEQFF. CDR3 bases: TGTGCCAGCAGTGAGGGTCCAGGGGTCAATGAGCAGTTCTTC.

The chain couples TRBV19 to TRBJ2-1; the match to TRBD2 covers 8 bases. Germline-derived CDR1 and CDR2 are LNHDA and SQIVND (reference sequence). CDR3 length equals 19 residues. Unmatched junction bases numbered 13, after V lost 3 bases and J lost 0 bases. The CDR3 DNA sequence: TGTGCCAGTAGTATCGGACTAGCCCCCCTAAGGATCTCCTACAATGAGCAGTTCTTC. Translated, it gives CASSIGLAPLRISYNEQFF.

The chain employs TRBV14 and TRBJ2-3, with 11 bases identical to TRBD2. The V gene's germline CDR1 is SGHDN and CDR2 FVKESK. The V and J ends lost 1 base and 5 bases, in that order; junction bases with no gene match: 5. The CDR3 covers 16 residues. The CDR3 DNA is TGTGCCAGCAGCCAAGTCCTAGCGGGAGGATTAGATACGCAGTATTTT. Translating it yields CASSQVLAGGLDTQYF.

The chain uses TRBV3-1 (or the pseudogene TRBV3-2) and TRBJ1-5, with a tentative D call TRBD1 (5 bases). CDR3 length: 15 residues. The ends were cut back, 4 bases at V and 6 bases at J, with 16 bases in the middle. Germline CDR1 and CDR2: LGHDT and YNNKEL (reference sequence). Here the CDR3 DNA reads TGTGCCAGCAGCCCTATCGGACAACAAGGTCAGCCCCAGCATTTT. This sequence encodes CASSPIGQQGQPQHF.

The chain carries TRBV28 and TRBJ1-4; possible D gene TRBD1, 6 bases. This CDR3 is built from 15 residues. The ends were cut back, 3 bases at V and 1 base at J, with 9 bases in the middle. Germline loops: CDR1 MDHEN, CDR2 SYDVKM. The CDR3 spells CASSFQTGTNEKLFF. DNA of the CDR3: TGTGCCAGCAGTTTTCAGACAGGAACTAATGAAAAACTGTTTTTT.

For the CDR3, the DNA is TGTGCCAGCAGCACCGACAGGGTAAACACTGAAGCTTTCTTT. Protein sequence: CASSTDRVNTEAFF. The gene calls are TRBV9 and TRBJ1-1; 7 positions agree with TRBD1. Germline CDR1 is SGDLS and CDR2 is YYNGEE. This CDR3 region has 14 residues. J lost 2 bases, V lost 4 bases, and 5 bases had no gene match.

V usage is TRBV5-4 and J usage is TRBJ2-1; 7 nucleotides agree with TRBD2. Losses at the gene ends were 0 bases for V and 6 bases for J; bases not matched to a gene: 6. The CDR3 contains 15 residues. Germline V gene data show CDR1 as SGHNT and CDR2 as YYREEE (reference sequence). For the CDR3, the DNA is TGTGCCAGCAGCTTGGGTGGTGCGGGAGTCAATGAGCAGTTCTTC. Translated: CASSLGGAGVNEQFF.

This chain uses TRBV20-1 with TRBJ1-1; tentatively, D is TRBD1 (5 bases). Germline-derived CDR1 and CDR2 are DFQATT and SNEGSKA (reference sequence). V was trimmed by 0 bases and J by 12 bases, leaving 11 bases between them. The CDR3 is 11 residues long. The CDR3 region is CSARDLDTTFF. The CDR3 DNA is TGCAGTGCTAGAGATTTGGACACAACTTTCTTT.

The rearrangement joins TRBV12-3 or TRBV12-4 to TRBJ2-5; 7 nucleotides match TRBD2. The CDR3 runs 13 residues. V shed 8 bases, J shed 4 bases, and the junction held 7 bases outside the gene matches. The CDR3 reads CASGISGGETQYF. The CDR3 nucleotides read TGTGCCAGCGGGATATCGGGGGGAGAGACCCAGTACTTC.

The chain carries TRBV5-4 and TRBJ1-6; 9 bases map to TRBD1. Germline lookup yields CDR1 SGHNT and CDR2 YYREEE (reference sequence). This CDR3 region has 16 residues. V gave up 3 bases and J gave up 7 bases; unmatched junction bases: 8. DNA for the CDR3: TGTGCCAGCAGCTCTTACGGGACAGGGTCGAATTCACCCCTCCACTTT. Its translation is CASSSYGTGSNSPLHF.

This clone was seen only once. The rearrangement links TRBV7-2 to TRBJ2-5, with D possibly matching TRBD1 (5 bases). This CDR3 region has 14 residues. Per the germline V gene, CDR1 is SGHTA and CDR2 is FQGNSA. Trimming shortened V by 4 bases and J by 1 base, and 10 bases separated the two germline ends. The DNA of the CDR3 is TGTGCCAGCAGCTCTACACAGGCCCAAGAGACCCAGTACTTC. Amino acid sequence: CASSSTQAQETQYF.

The chain recombines TRBV24-1 with TRBJ1-4; D is ambiguous. The CDR3 is 12 residues long. The V gene's germline CDR1 is KGHDR and CDR2 SFDVKD. V was pared by 5 bases and J by 8 bases, with 8 bases between. CDR3 coding DNA: TGTGCCACCAGTGCCGTCGGGGAAAAACTGTTTTTT. It yields the protein CATSAVGEKLFF.

The V and J genes are TRBV2 and TRBJ1-1, with no clear D. CDR1 is SNHLY, CDR2 FYNNEI, per germline. The CDR3 length is 13 residues. The germline V and J ends were trimmed by 7 bases and 0 bases, with 9 bases remaining between them. In nucleotides, the CDR3 is TGTGCCAGCAAGGGAGGGATGAACACTGAAGCTTTCTTT. As protein: CASKGGMNTEAFF.

The V gene is TRBV24-1, the J gene TRBJ2-1; a possible D gene is TRBD2 (6 bases). Between the trimmed V and J ends, which lost 3 bases and 1 base, there was a span of 15 bases. The CDR3 length is 17 residues. CDR1 is KGHDR and CDR2 is SFDVKD in the germline V gene. For the CDR3, the DNA is TGTGCCACCAGTGATAGTCTCTCGGGACTGTCCTACAATGAGCAGTTCTTC. Protein sequence: CATSDSLSGLSYNEQFF.

In this sample, this clone turned up once. J is TRBJ2-7 and V is TRBV13; D unclear. Trimming took 1 base from V and 5 from J, leaving 12 bases between them. The germline V gene has CDR1 PRHDT and CDR2 FYEKMQ (reference sequence). This CDR3 is 14 amino acids long. The DNA of the CDR3 is TGTGCCAGCAGCTTAGTGTCGGTTACGGACGAGCAGTACTTC. Residues: CASSLVSVTDEQYF.

This chain links TRBV15 with TRBJ2-7; D is unresolved. The CDR3 is 13 residues long. Germline-derived CDR1 and CDR2 are LNHNV and YYDKDF (reference sequence). The germline V and J ends were trimmed by 0 bases and 6 bases, with 9 bases remaining between them. In DNA form, the CDR3 reads TGTGCCACCAGCAGAGATCGGTCCCCCGAGCAGTACTTC. The encoded protein is CATSRDRSPEQYF.

This chain uses TRBV28 with TRBJ2-7; 10 bases agree with TRBD2. With V trimmed by 5 bases and J by 4 bases, 11 bases remained unmatched. The CDR3 totals 16 residues. CDR1 and CDR2 (germline): MDHEN, SYDVKM. CDR3 amino acids: CASSTPGAGGPYEQYF. The DNA for the CDR3 is TGTGCCAGCAGTACTCCAGGAGCGGGAGGGCCGTACGAGCAGTACTTC.

The CDR3 spells CASSPAGGHGYTF. The CDR3 region has the DNA TGTGCCAGCTCACCGGCAGGCGGACACGGCTACACCTTC. The rearrangement uses TRBV18 and TRBJ1-2, with D tentatively TRBD1 (5 bases). This CDR3 region has 13 residues. V was pared by 3 bases and J by 8 bases, with 13 bases between. CDR1 and CDR2 from the germline V gene are KGHSH and LQKENI.